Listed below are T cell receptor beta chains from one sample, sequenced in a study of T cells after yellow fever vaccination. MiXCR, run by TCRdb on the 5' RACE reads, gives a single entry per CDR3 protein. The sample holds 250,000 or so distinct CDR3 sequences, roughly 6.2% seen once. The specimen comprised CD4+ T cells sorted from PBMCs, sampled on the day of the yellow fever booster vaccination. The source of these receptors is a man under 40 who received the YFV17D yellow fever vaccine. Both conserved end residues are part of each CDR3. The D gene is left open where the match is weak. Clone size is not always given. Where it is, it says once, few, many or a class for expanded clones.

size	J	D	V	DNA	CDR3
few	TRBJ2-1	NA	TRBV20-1	TGCAGTGCTAGAGATTCGGCGGGTAAAAGCTCCTACAATGAGCAGTTCTTC	CSARDSAGKSSYNEQFF
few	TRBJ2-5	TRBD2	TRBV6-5	TGTGCCAGCAGTTACCAGAAGACTAGCGGGTCCCAAGAGACCCAGTACTTC	CASSYQKTSGSQETQYF
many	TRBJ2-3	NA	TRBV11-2	TGTGCCAGCAGCTCGAGTATCATATTAGGGACGTCAGATACGCAGTATTTT	CASSSSIILGTSDTQYF
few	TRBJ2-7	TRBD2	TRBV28	TGTGCCAGCAGTTTAAGGGGAGGGCCCAAGTACGAGCAGTACTTC	CASSLRGGPKYEQYF
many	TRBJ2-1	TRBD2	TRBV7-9	TGTGCCAGCAGCTTTCCTAGAGCGGGAGTTAGTGAGCAGTTCTTC	CASSFPRAGVSEQFF
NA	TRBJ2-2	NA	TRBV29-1	TGCAGCGTTGCAGTGGCGGTCGGGGAGCTGTTTTTT	CSVAVAVGELFF
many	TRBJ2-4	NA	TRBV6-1	TGTGCCAGCAGTGAAGCTAAGGGAAGGGTAAAAAACATTCAGTACTTC	CASSEAKGRVKNIQYF
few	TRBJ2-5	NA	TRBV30	TGTGCCTGGAGTTGGGGGAAAGAGACCCAGTACTTC	CAWSWGKETQYF
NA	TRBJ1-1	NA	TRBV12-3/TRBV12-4	TGTGCCAGCAGTCAAGGCACACTCAGGAACACTGAAGCTTTCTTT	CASSQGTLRNTEAFF
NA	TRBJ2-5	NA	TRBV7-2	TGTGCCAGCAGCTTAAGGGGGACGACCGTGTACTTC	CASSLRGTTVYF
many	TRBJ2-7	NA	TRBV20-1	TGCAGTGCTCCTCTAGTACAGAGTCGGGAGCAGTACTTC	CSAPLVQSREQYF
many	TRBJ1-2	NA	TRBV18	TGTGCCAGCTCACCACTGGAGTCGTATGGCTACACCTTC	CASSPLESYGYTF
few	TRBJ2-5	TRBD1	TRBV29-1	TGCAGCGCACAGGGGGCCGGGGAGACCCAGTACTTC	CSAQGAGETQYF
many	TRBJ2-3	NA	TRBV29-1	TGCAGCGTTGATGTCAGGGGGCGCGGGGGGCGCCACACAGATACGCAGTATTTT	CSVDVRGRGGRHTDTQYF
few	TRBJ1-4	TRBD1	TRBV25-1	TGTGCCAGCAGTAGACAGGGGGCGAAAAGTGAAAAACTGTTTTTT	CASSRQGAKSEKLFF
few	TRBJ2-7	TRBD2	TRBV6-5	TGTGCCAGCAGTTACCTAGCGGGATCCTACGAGCAGTACTTC	CASSYLAGSYEQYF
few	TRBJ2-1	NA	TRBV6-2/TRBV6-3	TGTGCCAGCTGGTCTATTCGGCGAGATGAGCAGTTCTTC	CASWSIRRDEQFF
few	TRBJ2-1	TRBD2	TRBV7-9	TGTGCCAGCAGCCCCGTATCGGGAGGTGAGCAGTTCTTC	CASSPVSGGEQFF
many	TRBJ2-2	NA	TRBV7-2	TGTGCCAGCAGCTTAGCGGCCTGGGAGCTGTTTTTT	CASSLAAWELFF
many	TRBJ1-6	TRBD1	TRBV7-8	TGTGCCAGCAGCTTAGAAGGGACAGGAGGTTCACCCCTCCACTTT	CASSLEGTGGSPLHF
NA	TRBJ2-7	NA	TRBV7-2	TGTGCCAGCAGCTTAGGAGTTGGGAGTGGCGACGAGCAGTACTTC	CASSLGVGSGDEQYF
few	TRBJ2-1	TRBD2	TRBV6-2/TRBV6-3	TGTGCCAGCAGATCCACTAAAGCGGGGTCCTACAATGAGCAGTTCTTC	CASRSTKAGSYNEQFF
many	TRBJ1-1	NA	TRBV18	TGTGCCAGCTCACCTCCGCTGGCTGAAGCTTTCTTT	CASSPPLAEAFF
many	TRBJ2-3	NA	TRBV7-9	TGTGCCAGCAGGCCGGCTGGCACAGATACGCAGTATTTT	CASRPAGTDTQYF
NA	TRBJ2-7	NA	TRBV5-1	TGCGCCAGCAGCGCGGCCGGACAGACCTACGAGCAGTACTTC	CASSAAGQTYEQYF
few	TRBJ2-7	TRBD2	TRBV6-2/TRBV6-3	TGTGCCAGCAGACTTCCCCGAGCGGGGGCCGTCGAGCAGTACTTC	CASRLPRAGAVEQYF